This T cell receptor beta chain was sequenced during a study of T cells in Graves' hyperthyroidism and ophthalmopathy. Template material for amplifying TCR beta CDR3 regions consisted of RNA transcripts. First-round RT-PCR of the TCR CDR3 relied on the HTBI primer set. TCRdb fed the multiplex PCR reads into MiXCR, producing one record per CDR3 protein. The sample yields 300,000 to 400,000 distinct CDR3 sequences, roughly 14% seen once. The specimen sequenced was blood. The clonotype was recovered from a woman aged 25-40 years with Graves' ophthalmopathy.

The DNA of the CDR3 is TGCGCCAGCAGCTTGACAGGCGGTACCTCTGGAAACACCATATATTTT. Its protein product is CASSLTGGTSGNTIYF. The chain combines TRBV5-1 with TRBJ1-3, with a tentative D call TRBD1 (5 bases). The CDR3 totals 16 residues. CDR1 is SGHRS, CDR2 YFSETQ, per germline. The germline V and J ends were trimmed by 1 base and 0 bases, with 11 bases remaining between them.